A selection of T cell receptor beta chains follows, all from one sample in a study of response to subunit inactivated influenza vaccine. TCRdb reprocessed the RT-PCR reads via MiXCR and lists one record per CDR3 protein. The sample lists under 950,000 distinct CDR3 sequences; about 20% were seen once. Here the sequenced sample was PBMCs from blood, taken 5 days after vaccination. These receptors were taken from a man aged 45 to 65 who received an inactivated influenza vaccine. CDR3s leave out the opening cysteine and the closing phenylalanine or tryptophan. The order of the fields is CDR3 protein, D gene, V gene. A D gene is named only where the DNA matches it firmly.

CDR3 protein: ASSLDRGSPYGYT
D gene: TRBD1
V gene: TRBV6-1

CDR3 protein: ASSKDRGRTDTQY
D gene: TRBD1
V gene: TRBV6-1

CDR3 protein: ASSPDGGQIYEQY
D gene: NA
V gene: TRBV5-1

CDR3 protein: ASSKAGIGQETQY
D gene: NA
V gene: TRBV6-1

CDR3 protein: ASSKNPGGAGDTQY
D gene: NA
V gene: TRBV5-1

CDR3 protein: ASSLIAATGTDTQY
D gene: NA
V gene: TRBV7-3

CDR3 protein: ASSPSPGGPYEQY
D gene: TRBD1
V gene: TRBV11-2

CDR3 protein: ASSYSPRSLYNEQF
D gene: NA
V gene: TRBV6-5

CDR3 protein: ASSERLADPNEQF
D gene: NA
V gene: TRBV6-1

CDR3 protein: ASSQEIGTQKNYEQY
D gene: NA
V gene: TRBV4-1

CDR3 protein: ASSSRTLALNTGELF
D gene: NA
V gene: TRBV6-2/TRBV6-3

CDR3 protein: SARDRGLAALRETQY
D gene: TRBD2
V gene: TRBV20-1

CDR3 protein: ASNSRSGEKLF
D gene: NA
V gene: TRBV2

CDR3 protein: ASSYRGPNYGYT
D gene: TRBD1
V gene: TRBV6-5

CDR3 protein: ASSPYLAGVGETQY
D gene: TRBD2
V gene: TRBV18

CDR3 protein: SARVSKAGQQETQY
D gene: NA
V gene: TRBV20-1

CDR3 protein: ASSLGQVWGLTSYEQY
D gene: NA
V gene: TRBV11-1

CDR3 protein: ASSQVFGGSGYT
D gene: NA
V gene: TRBV14

CDR3 protein: SAGSPSSYNEQF
D gene: NA
V gene: TRBV20-1

CDR3 protein: SARDLGTSGNVQY
D gene: TRBD2
V gene: TRBV20-1

CDR3 protein: ATPGNDGELF
D gene: NA
V gene: TRBV10-2

CDR3 protein: ASSFGSGVGYT
D gene: NA
V gene: TRBV7-2

CDR3 protein: ASSDSSGPHEQY
D gene: TRBD2
V gene: TRBV25-1

CDR3 protein: ASSDPPGLAVDNEQF
D gene: TRBD2
V gene: TRBV6-4

CDR3 protein: AISDLTSGEEF
D gene: TRBD2
V gene: TRBV10-3

CDR3 protein: AISDPAKIETQY
D gene: NA
V gene: TRBV10-3

CDR3 protein: ASSYSGGGWQF
D gene: NA
V gene: TRBV6-2/TRBV6-3

CDR3 protein: ASSPYGRSNPYNEQF
D gene: NA
V gene: TRBV28

CDR3 protein: ASSPGQGLEKLF
D gene: NA
V gene: TRBV12-3/TRBV12-4

CDR3 protein: ATSRDTLAGGPINYEQY
D gene: TRBD2
V gene: TRBV15

CDR3 protein: ASSPLQGNTEAF
D gene: NA
V gene: TRBV6-1

CDR3 protein: ASWDRTVNTEAF
D gene: TRBD1
V gene: TRBV18

CDR3 protein: ASSLYATGGGLGEKLF
D gene: TRBD1
V gene: TRBV11-2

CDR3 protein: AISAWTNTEAF
D gene: NA
V gene: TRBV10-3

CDR3 protein: ASSLGLAGPPVDEQF
D gene: TRBD2
V gene: TRBV27

CDR3 protein: SARILASRMNEQF
D gene: NA
V gene: TRBV20-1

CDR3 protein: ASSTDWASTDTQY
D gene: NA
V gene: TRBV6-5

CDR3 protein: SARGPGAYYGYT
D gene: NA
V gene: TRBV20-1

CDR3 protein: ASREQVTTGELF
D gene: NA
V gene: TRBV5-1

CDR3 protein: ASSSPQSRAGDTQY
D gene: NA
V gene: TRBV7-9

CDR3 protein: ATSDLRQGRNEQF
D gene: TRBD1
V gene: TRBV24-1

CDR3 protein: ASSTRTGNPYEQY
D gene: TRBD1
V gene: TRBV7-2

CDR3 protein: ASSPGGGQGDDEQF
D gene: TRBD1
V gene: TRBV12-3/TRBV12-4

CDR3 protein: ASGDLSYEQY
D gene: NA
V gene: TRBV5-6

CDR3 protein: ASSSDFTANTGELF
D gene: NA
V gene: TRBV7-2

CDR3 protein: ASSQAARGDTEAF
D gene: NA
V gene: TRBV3-1

CDR3 protein: ASSFGPTSLYEQY
D gene: NA
V gene: TRBV7-2

CDR3 protein: ASSVSPQGYNSPLH
D gene: TRBD1
V gene: TRBV6-1

CDR3 protein: ASSLVQGLDGYT
D gene: NA
V gene: TRBV12-3/TRBV12-4

CDR3 protein: AISESGQGAAFEQY
D gene: TRBD1
V gene: TRBV10-3

CDR3 protein: SALGILMTGDTQY
D gene: NA
V gene: TRBV20-1

CDR3 protein: ASSAGQGAVYEQY
D gene: TRBD1
V gene: TRBV9

CDR3 protein: ASSRYPTENTEAF
D gene: NA
V gene: TRBV12-3/TRBV12-4

CDR3 protein: ASSRGGTGRNEKLF
D gene: TRBD1
V gene: TRBV4-2

CDR3 protein: ASSKGTGNKDTEAF
D gene: NA
V gene: TRBV21-1

CDR3 protein: ASSVGVSGGHTDTQY
D gene: TRBD2
V gene: TRBV9

CDR3 protein: ASSLLGGRYEQY
D gene: TRBD1
V gene: TRBV27

CDR3 protein: ASSSPGRLGVGEQF
D gene: NA
V gene: TRBV7-2

CDR3 protein: ASSATNQETQY
D gene: NA
V gene: TRBV18

CDR3 protein: ASSLTLAGGGSYNEQF
D gene: TRBD2
V gene: TRBV7-2